Sequencing of this TCR beta chain was carried out in a study of PD-1 blockade in classical Hodgkin lymphoma. Notes on the study in general: Baseline diversity was lower in partial responders and progressors than complete responders. Newly diagnosed patients reportedly had lower baseline TCR diversity than healthy donors.

This clone was found once. Its antigen remains unknown. V shed 1 base and J shed 2 bases, with 9 bases lying between them. Germline assignment: CDR1 SGDLS and CDR2 YYNGEE. The CDR3 spans 14 residues. Profiling relied on immunoSEQ multiplex PCR, and the TCRdb table lists in-frame clones only, not all of them. The table includes over 35,000 clones, less than 85% detected once. Every patient relapsed after autologous stem cell transplantation, and brentuximab vedotin exposure varied. Sequences were derived from peripheral blood mononuclear cells (PBMCs), sampled before the second cycle of nivolumab. The chain joins TRBV9 to TRBJ1-2; D not certain. The receptor's source is a human donor with classical Hodgkin lymphoma. The CDR3 DNA sequence: TGTGCCAGCAGCGTAAGTCCAGAGAACTATGGCTACACCTTC. Translating it yields CASSVSPENYGYTF.